The source of this TCR beta chain is a study of cytomegalovirus exposure and HLA in healthy donors. Broader study findings: HLA allele associations emerged for about 18,000 TCR beta sequences in a later analysis, at 0.05 false discovery rate.

Germline CDR1 reads MNHEY; CDR2 reads SVGAGI. This CDR3 comprises 12 residues. Trimming removed 8 bases at V and 7 bases at J, with 12 bases between. The PCR had 60 Vbeta and 13 Jbeta primers. Generated by immunoSEQ multiplex PCR, the TCRdb table keeps only in-frame clones and is missing some. Of about 200,000 clones detected, approximately 81% appear once; the ten largest clones hold roughly 3.1%. As to this clone: Its target is unknown.

The clonotype originates from a man aged 25 to 40 in good health and CMV-seronegative. The chain combines TRBV6-5 with TRBJ1-5; no reliable D call. The sequencing sample was made of PBMCs. CDR3 residues: CASGPTQQPQHF. CDR3 DNA sequence: TGTGCCAGCGGCCCCACCCAGCAGCCCCAGCATTTT.